This T cell receptor (beta chain) was found in a study of metastatic and nonmetastatic thyroid tumors (dated by TCRdb to the early 2020s). Regarding the complete study: The researchers compared repertoires between peripheral blood samples and tumor or nodule tissue samples from patients with malignant or benign thyroid disease.

This clone was recorded many times. Its antigen remains unidentified. Base qualities are not provided; no much larger clone lies one nucleotide away. V is cut back by 2 bases and J by 2 bases, with 9 bases in the junction unmatched. CDR1 and CDR2 are read off the germline V gene as MNHNS and SASEGT. From its cysteine to its phenylalanine, the CDR3 spans 17 amino acids. Of all the DNA, just the CDR3 is kept, 51 bases in frame from base 1. The research as a whole found: TCR beta diversity was reported as significantly higher in malignant tumors than in benign nodules, in both blood and tumor samples.

None of the patients had been given any treatment before thyroid surgery. The study retrospectively analysed patient clinical samples collected from about 2012 to 2019 using T-cell receptor beta sequencing. Library preparation was by PCR. Sequencing relied on an Illumina HiSeq 4000. The TCR beta-chain CDR3 region of each patient was profiled by high-throughput sequencing. Turning to the authors' computational methods: CDR3 differences across clinicopathological groups were used to build a classifier for discriminating distant-metastatic papillary thyroid cancer patients. The Shannon index was used to assess repertoire diversity, and the Morisita-Horn index was used to assess tumor-blood repertoire similarity. TCRdb handled the public reads itself, with Q25 trimming in fastp and clone calling in MiXCR, and kept productive beta chains. The authors' filters were not applied to this entry. Here the sample has about 82,000 clones; approximately 12% occur a single time. Around 8.8% of the sample lies in the top ten.

The specimen sequenced was tumor tissue. The source is a female donor with papillary thyroid cancer or a benign thyroid nodule (not recorded which). Some clones in this sample may be carry-over from other donors' samples. The rearranged chain carries TRBV6-1 and TRBJ1-5; TRBD1 agrees with 7 junctional bases. The CDR3 reads as follows: CASSEPAGGSGNQPQHF. The sequenced DNA: TGTGCCAGCAGTGAACCTGCAGGGGGGTCTGGCAATCAGCCCCAGCATTTT.